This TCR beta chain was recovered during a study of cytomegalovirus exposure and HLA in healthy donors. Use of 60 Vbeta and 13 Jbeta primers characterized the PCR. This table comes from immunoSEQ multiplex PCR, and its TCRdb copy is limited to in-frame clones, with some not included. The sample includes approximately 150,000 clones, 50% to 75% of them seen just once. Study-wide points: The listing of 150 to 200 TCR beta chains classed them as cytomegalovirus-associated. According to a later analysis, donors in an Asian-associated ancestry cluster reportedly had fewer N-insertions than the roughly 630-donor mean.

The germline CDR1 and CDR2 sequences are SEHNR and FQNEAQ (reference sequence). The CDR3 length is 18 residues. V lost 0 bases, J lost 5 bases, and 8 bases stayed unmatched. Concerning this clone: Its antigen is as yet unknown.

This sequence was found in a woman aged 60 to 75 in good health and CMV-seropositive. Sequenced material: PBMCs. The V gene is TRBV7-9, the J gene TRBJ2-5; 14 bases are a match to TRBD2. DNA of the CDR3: TGTGCCAGCAGCTTAGCGATGGGACTAGCGGGAGAAGGGGAGACCCAGTACTTC. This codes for CASSLAMGLAGEGETQYF.